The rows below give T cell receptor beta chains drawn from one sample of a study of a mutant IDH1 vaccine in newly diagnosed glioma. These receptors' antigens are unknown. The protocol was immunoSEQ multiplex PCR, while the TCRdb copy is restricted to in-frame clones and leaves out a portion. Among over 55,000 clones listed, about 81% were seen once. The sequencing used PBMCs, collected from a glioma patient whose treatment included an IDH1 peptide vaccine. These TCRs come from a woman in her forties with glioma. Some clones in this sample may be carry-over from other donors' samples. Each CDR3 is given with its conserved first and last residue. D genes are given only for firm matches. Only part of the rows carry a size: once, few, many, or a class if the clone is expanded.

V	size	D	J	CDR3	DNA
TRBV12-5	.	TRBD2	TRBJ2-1	CASGLVRTSGGVENEQFF	TGTGCTAGTGGTTTGGTGAGGACTAGCGGGGGGGTGGAGAATGAGCAGTTCTTC
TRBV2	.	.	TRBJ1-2	CASRPLRQLGGYTF	TGTGCCAGCAGGCCCTTGAGGCAGCTCGGGGGCTACACCTTC
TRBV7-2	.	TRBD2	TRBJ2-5	CASSSGGAFQETQYF	TGTGCCAGCAGCAGCGGGGGGGCCTTCCAAGAGACCCAGTACTTC
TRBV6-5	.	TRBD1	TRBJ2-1	CASSPDRGTSDEQFF	TGTGCCAGCAGCCCGGACAGGGGAACGTCCGATGAGCAGTTCTTC
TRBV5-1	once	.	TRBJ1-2	CASSSGLTNYGYTF	TGCGCCAGCAGCTCAGGCTTGACTAACTATGGCTACACCTTC
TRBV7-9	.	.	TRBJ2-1	CASTTSVGGNEQFF	TGTGCCAGCACCACCAGCGTAGGGGGAAATGAGCAGTTCTTC
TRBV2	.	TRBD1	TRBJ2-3	CASSKSTGNTQYF	TGTGCCAGCAGTAAATCGACAGGGAATACGCAGTATTTT
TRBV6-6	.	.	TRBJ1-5	CASSYRREQPQHF	TGTGCCAGCAGTTACCGAAGGGAACAGCCCCAGCATTTT
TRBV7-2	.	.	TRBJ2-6	CASSLGGANVLTF	TGTGCCAGCAGCCTCGGTGGGGCCAACGTCCTGACTTTC
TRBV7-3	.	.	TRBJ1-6	CASSLGGNSPLHF	TGTGCCAGCAGCTTAGGGGGAAATTCACCCCTCCACTTT
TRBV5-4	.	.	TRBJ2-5	CASSSGGQETQYF	TGTGCCAGCAGCTCCGGAGGTCAAGAGACCCAGTACTTC
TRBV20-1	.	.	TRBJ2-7	CSAPGPNEQYF	TGCAGTGCCCCTGGGCCGAACGAGCAGTACTTC
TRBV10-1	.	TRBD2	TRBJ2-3	CASSPGGRTSTDTQYF	TGCGCCAGCAGTCCGGGGGGGCGTACTAGCACAGATACGCAGTATTTT
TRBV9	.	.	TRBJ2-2	CASSKRQGGNTGELFF	TGTGCCAGCAGCAAAAGACAGGGAGGGAACACCGGGGAGCTGTTTTTT
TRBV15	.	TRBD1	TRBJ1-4	CATSTRQGDEKLFF	TGTGCCACCAGCACCCGACAGGGGGATGAAAAACTGTTTTTT
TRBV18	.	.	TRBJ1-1	CASSPRVPVNTEAFF	TGTGCCAGCTCACCACGCGTTCCGGTGAACACTGAAGCTTTCTTT
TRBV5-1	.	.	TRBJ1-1	CASSLKPQGRAFF	TGCGCCAGCAGCTTGAAACCACAGGGCCGAGCTTTCTTT
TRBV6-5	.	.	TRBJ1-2	CASSSQRGDYGYTF	TGTGCCAGCAGTTCCCAGCGGGGGGACTATGGCTACACCTTC
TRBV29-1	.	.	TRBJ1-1	CSVGADGAFF	TGCAGCGTTGGCGCCGACGGAGCTTTCTTT
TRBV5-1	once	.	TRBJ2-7	CASSATSYEQYF	TGCGCCAGCAGCGCTACCAGTTACGAGCAGTACTTC
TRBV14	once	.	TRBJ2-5	CASSLMEGGKETQYF	TGTGCCAGCAGCCTGATGGAGGGGGGAAAAGAGACCCAGTACTTC
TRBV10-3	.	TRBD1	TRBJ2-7	CAISEGGQGVSHEQYF	TGTGCCATCAGTGAAGGGGGACAGGGTGTTAGCCACGAGCAGTACTTC